These 17 T cell receptor beta chains came from one sample sequenced in a study of early T cells in non-severe SARS-CoV-2 infection. TCRdb called the 5' RACE reads again in MiXCR, with one record for every CDR3 protein. The data show about 77,000 distinct CDR3 sequences, more than 7.5% seen once. Source material: whole blood. The receptors shown here come from an adult who was a healthcare worker with PCR-confirmed SARS-CoV-2 infection or an uninfected control (not recorded which).

In its sample, this clonotype was seen many times. This rearrangement joins TRBV20-1 to TRBJ1-2; D is perhaps TRBD1 (6 bases). V lost 1 base, J lost 0 bases, and 9 bases lay in between. Germline CDR1 and CDR2: DFQATT and SNEGSKA (reference sequence). This CDR3 has 14 amino acids. CDR3 protein: CSARVQGPNYGYTF. The CDR3 DNA follows: TGCAGTGCTAGAGTCCAGGGGCCTAACTATGGCTACACCTTC.

The sample holds many counts of this clonotype. The V and J genes are TRBV14 and TRBJ2-7, with D hard to call. The CDR3 has 12 residues. V was pared by 0 bases and J by 9 bases, with 9 bases between. In germline, CDR1 is SGHDN, CDR2 FVKESK. DNA for the CDR3: TGTGCCAGCAGCCAAGATCGGCTGGTGCAGTACTTC. This translates into CASSQDRLVQYF.

The chain joins TRBV28 to TRBJ1-2; 7 bases map to TRBD1. The V gene end was trimmed by 5 bases and the J gene end by 5 bases; junction bases not matched to a gene: 8. The CDR3 is 14 amino acids. Germline values: CDR1 MDHEN, CDR2 SYDVKM. This CDR3 reads CASSPTTQGYGYTF. The CDR3 nucleotides read TGTGCCAGCAGTCCAACGACACAGGGGTATGGCTACACCTTC.

This clonotype was counted many times. V and J are TRBV15 and TRBJ2-5; D may be TRBD2 (5 bases). Between the trimmed V and J ends, which lost 5 bases and 3 bases, there was a span of 10 bases. The CDR3 runs to 13 residues. Looked up from germline, CDR1 is LNHNV and CDR2 is YYDKDF (reference sequence). The DNA of the CDR3 is TGTGCCACCAGCCGTAGCGAGAAAGAGACCCAGTACTTC. This gives the protein CATSRSEKETQYF.

This rearrangement joins TRBV7-8 to TRBJ1-4; a weak D match, TRBD1 (5 bases). Germline V CDR1 and CDR2: SGHVS, FQNEAQ. Trimming took 4 bases from V and 4 from J, leaving 10 bases between them. The CDR3 totals 14 residues. CDR3 protein: CASSSSGLNEKLFF. CDR3 coding DNA: TGTGCCAGCAGCTCGTCGGGACTTAATGAAAAACTGTTTTTT.

The genes are TRBV29-1 and TRBJ2-6; a possible D gene is TRBD2 (6 bases). Germline lookup yields CDR1 SQVTM and CDR2 ANQGSEA. The CDR3 spans 14 residues. Between the trimmed V and J ends, which lost 4 bases and 0 bases, there was a span of 7 bases. The CDR3, as DNA: TGCAGCGTTGGGGAGGTCTCTGGGGCCAACGTCCTGACTTTC. Residues: CSVGEVSGANVLTF.

The V gene is TRBV5-1, the J gene TRBJ1-1; 8 positions match TRBD1. V lost 0 bases and J lost 5; bases outside the gene matches: 12. Germline V lookup: CDR1 SGHRS, CDR2 YFSETQ. CDR3 size: 17 residues. The CDR3, as DNA: TGCGCCAGCAGCTTGGGATTAGGTGGACAGGGTGAGACTGAAGCTTTCTTT. Amino acids: CASSLGLGGQGETEAFF.

This clonotype has just a few counts. The chain couples TRBV28 to TRBJ1-5; 7 bases fit TRBD1. Trimming took 4 bases from V and 6 from J; bases not matched to a gene: 9. The CDR3 spans 15 residues. Germline loops: CDR1 MDHEN, CDR2 SYDVKM. CDR3 sequence: CASSSPRQGAQPQHF. Written as DNA, the CDR3 is TGTGCCAGCAGTTCACCTAGACAGGGCGCTCAGCCCCAGCATTTT.

This clonotype was recorded many times. This chain's CDR3 is CASSSWGLQETQYF. In DNA form, the CDR3 reads TGTGCCAGCAGTTCCTGGGGCTTACAAGAGACCCAGTACTTC. The rearrangement joins TRBV12-3 or TRBV12-4 to TRBJ2-5; a possible D gene is TRBD1 (5 bases). This CDR3 region has 14 residues. V lost 4 bases, J lost 2 bases, and 11 bases lay in between.

This clonotype came up a few times. The chain is built from TRBV20-1 and TRBJ2-7, with a weak D call TRBD2 (5 bases). Looked up from germline, CDR1 is DFQATT and CDR2 is SNEGSKA (reference sequence). The CDR3 runs 16 residues. Between the trimmed V and J ends, which lost 3 bases and 2 bases, there was a span of 20 bases. In nucleotides, the CDR3 is TGCAGTGCTAGTCCCCTCCCCGGGGTCGTGGCCTACGAGCAGTACTTC. This codes for CSASPLPGVVAYEQYF.

The rearrangement joins TRBV28 to TRBJ1-1; D is unresolved. The germline gives CDR1 MDHEN, CDR2 SYDVKM. CDR3 length equals 12 residues. Deletions cut 3 bases from V and 7 bases from J, with 9 bases between. CDR3 amino acids: CASSFRSLEAFF. The CDR3 region has the DNA TGTGCCAGCAGTTTTCGGTCACTTGAAGCTTTCTTT.

This clonotype was seen ten or more times. Here the CDR3 reads CASSPDGLAGELFF. For the CDR3, the DNA is TGTGCCAGCAGTCCCGACGGCCTAGCCGGGGAGCTGTTTTTT. The chain joins TRBV5-4 to TRBJ2-2; D is ambiguous. The CDR3 runs 14 residues. Germline V gene sequence: CDR1 SGHNT, CDR2 YYREEE (reference sequence). With 5 bases removed from V and 6 bases from J, the gap between germline ends came to 14 bases.

The sample holds many counts of this clonotype. J is TRBJ2-7 and V is TRBV29-1; 12 bases match TRBD1. V shed 7 bases and J 2 bases; nucleotides not matched to a gene: 12. The germline CDR1 and CDR2 sequences are SQVTM and ANQGSEA. CDR3 length: 16 amino acids. The CDR3 coding sequence is TGCAGCGGGTATACCGGGACAGGGGGCGGCCCCTACGAGCAGTACTTC. Translating gives CSGYTGTGGGPYEQYF.

The chain couples TRBV21-1 to TRBJ2-1. TRBV21-1 constitutes a pseudogene. This CDR3 region has 12 residues. The CDR3, as DNA: TGTGCCAGCAGCAAAGTGGACCATGAGCAGTTCTTC. Its translation: CASSKVDHEQFF.

This clonotype was detected only a few times. Here the CDR3 reads CASSLVGGGIQYF. In DNA form, the CDR3 reads TGTGCCAGCAGCTTGGTCGGGGGTGGCATTCAGTACTTC. The chain uses TRBV5-6 and TRBJ2-4; possibly TRBD2 for D (6 bases). Looked up from germline, CDR1 is SGHDT and CDR2 is YYEEEE. The CDR3 contains 13 residues. V shed 0 bases and J shed 9 bases, with 10 bases lying between them.

This clonotype was detected a few times. This chain joins TRBV7-3 and TRBJ2-1; the D gene is possibly TRBD2 (5 bases). The CDR3 runs to 12 residues. Germline-derived CDR1 and CDR2 are SGHTA and FQGTGA. V lost 3 bases to trimming and J lost 9 bases, with 9 bases between them. The CDR3 nucleotides are TGTGCCAGCAGCTTCTCCGGAGGTGAGCAGTTCTTC. Translating it yields CASSFSGGEQFF. Full variable domain (missing parts from reference TRBV7-3 and TRBJ2-1): GAGVSQTPSNKVTEKGKYVELRCDPISGHTALYWYRQSLGQGPEFLIYFQGTGAADDSGLPNDRFFAVRPEGSVSTLKIQRTERGDSAVYLCASSFSGGEQFFGPGTRLTVL.

This clonotype was picked up many times. The chain combines TRBV29-1 with TRBJ2-7, with 8 positions matching TRBD1. With 4 bases clipped from V and 2 bases from J, the junction kept 4 bases outside the gene matches. The CDR3 spans 13 residues. Germline V gene data show CDR1 as SQVTM and CDR2 as ANQGSEA. As DNA, the CDR3 is TGCAGCGTTGTTGACAGGGGAACCTACGAGCAGTACTTC. Its protein product is CSVVDRGTYEQYF.